This record concerns one TCR beta chain sequence. The CDR3 spans 17 residues. After removal of 4 bases from V and 5 bases from J, the junction contained 15 bases not matched to a gene. Germline loops: CDR1 SGHVS, CDR2 FQNEAQ. The source of the sample is a study of blood T cell repertoires in COVID-19. Cohorts were determined from participant-reported clinical history. Each recovered donor of Cohort 3 presented with two negative PCRs, clearance, or symptom resolution. TCRdb's table, derived via immunoSEQ multiplex PCR, lists solely in-frame clones and lacks some. The sample contains approximately 310,000 clones, approximately 83% of which appear only once.

The sequence derives from a man between 25 and 39 years old who had recovered from COVID-19. The V and J genes are TRBV7-8 and TRBJ2-5; 8 nucleotides match TRBD1. The sequenced material came from PBMCs or T cells enriched from blood (not recorded which). CDR3 amino acids: CASSSKRIQGAWETQYF. CDR3 DNA sequence: TGTGCCAGCAGCTCGAAGAGAATCCAGGGGGCTTGGGAGACCCAGTACTTC.